The sequence of this T cell receptor beta chain was determined in a study of OX40 agonist ivuxolimab in advanced cancers. About the research overall: An agonistic anti-OX40 (CD134) antibody, ivuxolimab, was used to treat the patients.

Regarding the study as a whole: Researchers report that CD8+ T cells had, on average, more expanded clones than CD4+.

The CDR3 has 13 amino acids. Trimming left V 3 bases short and J 4 bases short, with 12 bases between. The germline CDR1 and CDR2 sequences are SQVTM and ANQGSEA. Regarding this clone: Its antigen is not known.

The repertoire was sequenced with immunoSEQ multiplex PCR; TCRdb's copy has only in-frame clones and lacks some. The table includes approximately 45,000 clones, roughly 86% detected once. The gene calls are TRBV29-1 and TRBJ1-2; D may be TRBD1 (6 bases). Sequenced here: CD4+ or CD8+ T cells sorted from blood, sampled in a trial of the OX40 agonist ivuxolimab. This clonotype originated in an adult with an advanced solid tumor such as melanoma, head and neck, liver or kidney cancer. CDR3 in DNA: TGCAGCGTTGACATATCGACAGGCTATGGCTACACCTTC. Translation gives CSVDISTGYGYTF.